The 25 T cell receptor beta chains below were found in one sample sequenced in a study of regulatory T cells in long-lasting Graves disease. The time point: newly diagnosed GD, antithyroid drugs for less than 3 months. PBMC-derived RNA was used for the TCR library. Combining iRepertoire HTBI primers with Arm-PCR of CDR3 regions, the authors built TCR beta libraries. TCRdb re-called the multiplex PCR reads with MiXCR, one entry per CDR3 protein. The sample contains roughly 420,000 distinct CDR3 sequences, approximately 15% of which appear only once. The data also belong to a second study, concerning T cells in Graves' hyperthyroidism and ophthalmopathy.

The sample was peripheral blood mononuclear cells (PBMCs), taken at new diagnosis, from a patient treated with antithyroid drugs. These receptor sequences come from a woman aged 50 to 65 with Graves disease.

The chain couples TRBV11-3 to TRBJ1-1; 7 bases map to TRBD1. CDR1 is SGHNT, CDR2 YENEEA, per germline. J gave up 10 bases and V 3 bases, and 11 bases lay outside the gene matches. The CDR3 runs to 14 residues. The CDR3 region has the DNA TGTGCCAGCAGCTTCACAGGGGACGGTTCTGGAGCTTTCTTT. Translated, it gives CASSFTGDGSGAFF.

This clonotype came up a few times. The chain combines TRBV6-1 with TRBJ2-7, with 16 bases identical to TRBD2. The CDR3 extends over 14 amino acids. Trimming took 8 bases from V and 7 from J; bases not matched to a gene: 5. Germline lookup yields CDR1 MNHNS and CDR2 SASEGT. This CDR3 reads CASGAGLAGGEQYF. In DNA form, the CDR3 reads TGTGCCAGCGGTGCGGGACTAGCGGGAGGGGAGCAGTACTTC.

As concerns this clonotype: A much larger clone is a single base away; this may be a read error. The CDR3 DNA reads TGTGCCAGCAGACCGTCGGGGGGACAGCCCCAGCATTTT. Translating gives CASRPSGGQPQHF. The J gene is TRBJ1-5, the V gene TRBV12-3 or TRBV12-4, with D possibly matching TRBD1 (5 bases). Trimming removed 6 bases at V and 7 bases at J, with 13 bases between. This CDR3 comprises 13 residues.

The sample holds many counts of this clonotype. CDR3 residues: CASSLQLASYEQYF. The CDR3, as DNA: TGTGCCAGCAGTTTACAACTTGCCTCCTACGAGCAGTACTTC. The gene calls are TRBV12-3 or TRBV12-4 and TRBJ2-7; the D is unclear. The V gene lost 2 bases and the J gene lost 0 bases, with 8 bases spanning the gap. This CDR3 is built from 14 residues.

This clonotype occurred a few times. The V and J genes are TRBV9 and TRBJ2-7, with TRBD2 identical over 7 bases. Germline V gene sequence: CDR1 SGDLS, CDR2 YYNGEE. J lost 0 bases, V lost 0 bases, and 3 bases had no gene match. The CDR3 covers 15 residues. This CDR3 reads CASSVDGRSSYEQYF. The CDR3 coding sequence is TGTGCCAGCAGCGTAGACGGGAGGAGCTCCTACGAGCAGTACTTC.

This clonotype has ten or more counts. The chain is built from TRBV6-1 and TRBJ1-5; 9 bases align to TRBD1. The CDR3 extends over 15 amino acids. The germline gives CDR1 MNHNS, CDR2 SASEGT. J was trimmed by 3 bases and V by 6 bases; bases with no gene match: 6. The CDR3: CASRTTGGINQPQHF. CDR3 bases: TGTGCCAGCAGAACTACAGGGGGCATCAATCAGCCCCAGCATTTT.

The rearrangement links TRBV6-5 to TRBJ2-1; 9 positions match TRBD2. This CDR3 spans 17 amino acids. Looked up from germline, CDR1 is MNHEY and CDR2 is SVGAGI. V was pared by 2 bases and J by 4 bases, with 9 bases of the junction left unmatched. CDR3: CASSYSWLAGDYNEQFF. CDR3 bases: TGTGCCAGCAGTTACAGTTGGTTAGCGGGAGATTACAATGAGCAGTTCTTC.

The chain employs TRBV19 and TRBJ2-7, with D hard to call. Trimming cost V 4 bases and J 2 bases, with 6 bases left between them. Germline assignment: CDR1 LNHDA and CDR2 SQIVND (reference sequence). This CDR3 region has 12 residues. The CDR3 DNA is TGTGCCAGTAGTACGAATGCCTACGAGCAGTACTTC. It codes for CASSTNAYEQYF.

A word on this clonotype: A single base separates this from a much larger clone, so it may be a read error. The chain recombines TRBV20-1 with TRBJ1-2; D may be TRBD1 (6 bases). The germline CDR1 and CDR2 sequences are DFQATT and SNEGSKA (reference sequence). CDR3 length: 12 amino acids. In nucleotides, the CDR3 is TGCAGTGCTATACAGGGTCGTGACGGCTACATCTTC. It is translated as CSAIQGRDGYIF.

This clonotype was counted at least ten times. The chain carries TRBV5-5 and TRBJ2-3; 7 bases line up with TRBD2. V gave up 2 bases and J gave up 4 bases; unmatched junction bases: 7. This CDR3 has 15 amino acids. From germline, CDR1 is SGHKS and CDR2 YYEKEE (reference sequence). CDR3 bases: TGTGCCAGCAGCTTTGGGAGGGACCCTCCAGATACGCAGTATTTT. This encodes CASSFGRDPPDTQYF.

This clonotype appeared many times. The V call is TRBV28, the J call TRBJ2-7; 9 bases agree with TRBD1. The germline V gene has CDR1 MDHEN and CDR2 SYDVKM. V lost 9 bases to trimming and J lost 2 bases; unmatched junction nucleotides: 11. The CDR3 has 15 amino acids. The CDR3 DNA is TGTGCCAGTCTTCTCGGGACAGGGAGGACCTACGAGCAGTACTTC. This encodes CASLLGTGRTYEQYF.

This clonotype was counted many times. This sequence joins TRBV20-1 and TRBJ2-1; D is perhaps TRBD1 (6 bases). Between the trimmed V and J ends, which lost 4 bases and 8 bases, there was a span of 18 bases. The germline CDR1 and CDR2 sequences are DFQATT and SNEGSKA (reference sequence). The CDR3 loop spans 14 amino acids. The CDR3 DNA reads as TGCAGTGCTACTTTCAGTGCCAGGGGCCATGAGCAGTTCTTC. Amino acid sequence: CSATFSARGHEQFF.

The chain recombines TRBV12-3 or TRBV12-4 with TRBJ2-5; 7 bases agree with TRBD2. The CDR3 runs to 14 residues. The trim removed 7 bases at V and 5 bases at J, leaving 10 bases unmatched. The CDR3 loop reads CASKLVGLGETQYF. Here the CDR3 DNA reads TGTGCCAGCAAGTTGGTCGGACTAGGGGAGACCCAGTACTTC.

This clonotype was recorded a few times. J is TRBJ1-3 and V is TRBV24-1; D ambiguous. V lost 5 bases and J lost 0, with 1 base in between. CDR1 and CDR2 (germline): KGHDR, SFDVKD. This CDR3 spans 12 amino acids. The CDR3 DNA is TGTGCCACCAGTGCCTCTGGAAACACCATATATTTT. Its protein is CATSASGNTIYF.

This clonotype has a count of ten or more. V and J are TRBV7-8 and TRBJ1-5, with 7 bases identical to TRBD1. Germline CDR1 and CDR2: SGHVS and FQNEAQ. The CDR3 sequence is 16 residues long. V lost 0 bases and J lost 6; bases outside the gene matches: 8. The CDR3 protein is CASSLARRQGGQPQHF. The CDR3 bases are TGTGCCAGCAGCTTAGCGAGGAGACAGGGAGGTCAGCCCCAGCATTTT.

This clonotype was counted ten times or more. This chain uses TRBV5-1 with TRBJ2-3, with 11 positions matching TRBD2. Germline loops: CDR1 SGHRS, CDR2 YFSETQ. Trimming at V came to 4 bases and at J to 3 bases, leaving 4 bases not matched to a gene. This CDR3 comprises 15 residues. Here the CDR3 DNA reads TGCGCCAGCAGCAATATAGCGGGAGGGACAGATACGCAGTATTTT. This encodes CASSNIAGGTDTQYF.

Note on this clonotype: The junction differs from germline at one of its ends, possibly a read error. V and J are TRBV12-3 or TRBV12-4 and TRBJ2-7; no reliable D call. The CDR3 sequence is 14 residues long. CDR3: CASSRSSWVYEPYF. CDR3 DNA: TGTGCCAGCAGCCGGTCAAGCTGGGTCTACGAGCCGTACTTC.

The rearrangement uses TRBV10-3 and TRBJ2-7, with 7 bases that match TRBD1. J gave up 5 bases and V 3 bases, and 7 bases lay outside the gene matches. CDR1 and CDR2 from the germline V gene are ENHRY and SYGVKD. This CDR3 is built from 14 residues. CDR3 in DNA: TGTGCCATCAGTGATGGACAGGCCGGTCACGAGCAGTACTTC. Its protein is CAISDGQAGHEQYF.

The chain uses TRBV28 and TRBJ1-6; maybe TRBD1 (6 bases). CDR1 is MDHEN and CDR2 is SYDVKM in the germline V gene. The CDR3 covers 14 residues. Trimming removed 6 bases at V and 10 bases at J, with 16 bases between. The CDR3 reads CASSLRGVGSPLHF. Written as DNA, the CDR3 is TGTGCCAGCAGCCTCAGGGGAGTAGGATCACCCCTCCACTTT.

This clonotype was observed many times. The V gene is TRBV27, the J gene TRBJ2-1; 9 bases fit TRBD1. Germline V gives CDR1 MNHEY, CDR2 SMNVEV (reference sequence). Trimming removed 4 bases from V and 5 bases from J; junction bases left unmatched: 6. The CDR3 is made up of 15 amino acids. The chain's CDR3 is CASSSSGTGNNEQFF. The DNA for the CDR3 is TGTGCCAGCAGTTCCTCCGGGACAGGGAACAATGAGCAGTTCTTC.

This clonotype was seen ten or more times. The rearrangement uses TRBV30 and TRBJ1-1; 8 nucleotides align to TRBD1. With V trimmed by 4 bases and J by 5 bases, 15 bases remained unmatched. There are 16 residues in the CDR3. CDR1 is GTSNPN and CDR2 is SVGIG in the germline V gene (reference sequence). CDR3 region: CAWTYFLGQGGTEAFF. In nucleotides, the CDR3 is TGTGCCTGGACTTACTTCTTAGGACAGGGTGGTACTGAAGCTTTCTTT.

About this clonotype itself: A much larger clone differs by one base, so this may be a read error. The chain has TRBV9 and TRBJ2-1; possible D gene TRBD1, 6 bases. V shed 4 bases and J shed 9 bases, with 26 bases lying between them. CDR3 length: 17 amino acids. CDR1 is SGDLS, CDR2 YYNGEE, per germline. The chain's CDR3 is CASSPRRGTTGHTEQFF. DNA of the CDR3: TGTGCCAGCAGCCCCCGCCGTGGGACAACAGGACACACTGAGCAGTTCTTC.

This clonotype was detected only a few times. In nucleotides, the CDR3 is TGCAGTGCCCCCCAGGGCGGGGCCCCCGGAGATACGCAGTATTTT. It translates to CSAPQGGAPGDTQYF. The chain is built from TRBV20-1 and TRBJ2-3, with D perhaps TRBD2 (6 bases). CDR3 size: 15 residues. Germline values: CDR1 DFQATT, CDR2 SNEGSKA (reference sequence). The V end lost 6 bases, the J end lost 5 bases, and 21 bases lay between the germline ends.

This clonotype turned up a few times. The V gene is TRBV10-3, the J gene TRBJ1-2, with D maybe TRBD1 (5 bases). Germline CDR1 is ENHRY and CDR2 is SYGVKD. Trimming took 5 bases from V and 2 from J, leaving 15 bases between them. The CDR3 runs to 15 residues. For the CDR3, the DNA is TGTGCCATCAGTAACATAGGGGTAGACAACTATGGCTACACCTTC. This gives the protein CAISNIGVDNYGYTF.

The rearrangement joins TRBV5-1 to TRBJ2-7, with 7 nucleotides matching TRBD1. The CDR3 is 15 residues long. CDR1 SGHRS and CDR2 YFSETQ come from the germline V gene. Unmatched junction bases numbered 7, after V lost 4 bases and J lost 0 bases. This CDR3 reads CASSVQQGTSYEQYF. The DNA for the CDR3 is TGCGCCAGCAGCGTCCAACAGGGGACCTCCTACGAGCAGTACTTC.